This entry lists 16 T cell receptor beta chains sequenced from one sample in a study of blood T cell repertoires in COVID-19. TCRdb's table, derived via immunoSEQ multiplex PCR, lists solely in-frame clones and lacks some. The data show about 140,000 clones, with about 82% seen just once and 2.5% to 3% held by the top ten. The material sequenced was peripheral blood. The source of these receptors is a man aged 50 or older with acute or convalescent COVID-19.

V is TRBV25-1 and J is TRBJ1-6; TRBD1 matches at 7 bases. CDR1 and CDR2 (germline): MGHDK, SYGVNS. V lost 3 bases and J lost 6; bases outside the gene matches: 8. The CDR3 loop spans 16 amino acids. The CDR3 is CASSDPMTGFNSPLHF. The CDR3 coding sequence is TGTGCCAGCAGTGACCCCATGACAGGGTTTAATTCACCCCTCCACTTT.

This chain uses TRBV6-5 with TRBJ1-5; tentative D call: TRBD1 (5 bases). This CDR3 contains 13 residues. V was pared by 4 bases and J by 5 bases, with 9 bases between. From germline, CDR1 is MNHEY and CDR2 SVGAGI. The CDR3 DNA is TGTGCCAGCAGTTCCGACAGAGATCAGCCCCAGCATTTT. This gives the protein CASSSDRDQPQHF.

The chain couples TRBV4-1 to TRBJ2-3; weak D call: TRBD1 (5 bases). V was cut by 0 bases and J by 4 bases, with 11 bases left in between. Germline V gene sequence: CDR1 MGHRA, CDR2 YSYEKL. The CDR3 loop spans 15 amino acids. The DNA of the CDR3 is TGCGCCAGCAGCCAAGATGGTCAGGGCGCAGATACGCAGTATTTT. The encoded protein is CASSQDGQGADTQYF.

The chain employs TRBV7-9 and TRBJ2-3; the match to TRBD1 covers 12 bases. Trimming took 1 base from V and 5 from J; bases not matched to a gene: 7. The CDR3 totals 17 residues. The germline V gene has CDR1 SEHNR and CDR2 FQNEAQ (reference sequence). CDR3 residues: CASSLGGTGGFGDTQYF. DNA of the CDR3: TGTGCCAGCAGCTTAGGTGGGACAGGGGGCTTTGGAGATACGCAGTATTTT.

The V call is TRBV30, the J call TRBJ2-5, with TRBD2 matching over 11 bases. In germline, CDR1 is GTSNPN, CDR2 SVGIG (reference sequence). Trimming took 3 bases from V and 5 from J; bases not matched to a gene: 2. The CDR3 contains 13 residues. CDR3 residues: CAWRGLADETQYF. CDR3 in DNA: TGTGCCTGGAGGGGACTAGCGGATGAGACCCAGTACTTC. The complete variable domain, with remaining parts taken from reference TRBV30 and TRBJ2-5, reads SQTIHQWPATLVQPVGSPLSLECTVEGTSNPNLYWYRQAAGRGLQLLFYSVGIGQISSEVPQNLSASRPQDRQFILSSKKLLLSDSGFYLCAWRGLADETQYFGPGTRLLVL.

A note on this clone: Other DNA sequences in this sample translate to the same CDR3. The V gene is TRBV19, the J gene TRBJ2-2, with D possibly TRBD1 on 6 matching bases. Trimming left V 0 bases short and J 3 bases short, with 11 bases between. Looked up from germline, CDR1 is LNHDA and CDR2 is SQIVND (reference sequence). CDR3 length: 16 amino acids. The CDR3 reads CASSIDGQPDTGELFF. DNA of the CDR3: TGTGCCAGTAGTATAGATGGACAGCCTGACACCGGGGAGCTGTTTTTT. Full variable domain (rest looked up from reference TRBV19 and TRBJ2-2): DGGITQSPKYLFRKEGQNVTLSCEQNLNHDAMYWYRQDPGQGLRLIYYSQIVNDFQKGDIAEGYSVSREKKESFPLTVTSAQKNPTAFYLCASSIDGQPDTGELFFGEGSRLTVL.

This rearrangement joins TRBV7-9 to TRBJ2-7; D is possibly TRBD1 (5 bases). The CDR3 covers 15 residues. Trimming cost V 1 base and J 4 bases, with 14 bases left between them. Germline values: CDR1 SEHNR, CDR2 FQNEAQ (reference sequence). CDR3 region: CASSLVGSGSYEQYF. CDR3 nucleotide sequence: TGTGCCAGCAGCTTAGTAGGATCAGGGTCATACGAGCAGTACTTC. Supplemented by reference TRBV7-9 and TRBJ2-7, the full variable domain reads DTGVSQNPRHKITKRGQNVTFRCDPISEHNRLYWYRQTLGQGPEFLTYFQNEAQLEKSRLLSDRFSAERPKGSFSTLEIQRTEQGDSAMYLCASSLVGSGSYEQYFGPGTRLTVT.

Here the CDR3 DNA reads TGTGCCAGCAGCTTAGCGAGTAGTATAATCAATGAGCAGTTCTTC. Its protein is CASSLASSIINEQFF. This chain uses TRBV7-2 with TRBJ2-1; the D is unclear. The germline V and J ends were trimmed by 0 bases and 6 bases, with 12 bases remaining between them. The CDR3 extends over 15 amino acids. Germline CDR1 and CDR2: SGHTA and FQGNSA.

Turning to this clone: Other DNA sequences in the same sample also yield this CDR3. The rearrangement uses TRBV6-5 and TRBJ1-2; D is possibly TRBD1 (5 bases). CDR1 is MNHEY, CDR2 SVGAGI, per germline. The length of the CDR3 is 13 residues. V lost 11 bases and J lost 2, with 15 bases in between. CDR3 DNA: TGTGCCTCTTCCCGGGGGGGAAACTATGGCTACACCTTC. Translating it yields CASSRGGNYGYTF.

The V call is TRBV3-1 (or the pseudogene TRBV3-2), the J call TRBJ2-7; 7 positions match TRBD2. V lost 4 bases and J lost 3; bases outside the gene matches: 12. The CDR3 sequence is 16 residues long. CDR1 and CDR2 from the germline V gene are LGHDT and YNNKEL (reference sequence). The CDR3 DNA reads TGTGCCAGCAGCCGCCGGCGCCCTAGCGGTGGCTACGAGCAGTACTTC. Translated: CASSRRRPSGGYEQYF.

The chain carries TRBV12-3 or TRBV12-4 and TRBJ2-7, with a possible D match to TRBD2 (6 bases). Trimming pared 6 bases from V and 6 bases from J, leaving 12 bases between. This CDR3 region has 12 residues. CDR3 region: CASRTGGAEQYF. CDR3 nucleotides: TGTGCCAGCAGAACCGGCGGGGCCGAGCAGTACTTC.

CDR3 sequence reads: CASSLLVGGGQPQHF. CDR3 nucleotide sequence: TGTGCCAGCAGTTTGCTTGTTGGGGGGGGTCAGCCCCAGCATTTT. The rearrangement uses TRBV6-6 and TRBJ1-5; D is perhaps TRBD1 (5 bases). The CDR3 is 15 amino acids. CDR1 is MNHNY, CDR2 SVGAGI, per germline (reference sequence). Deletions cut 4 bases from V and 6 bases from J, with 16 bases between.

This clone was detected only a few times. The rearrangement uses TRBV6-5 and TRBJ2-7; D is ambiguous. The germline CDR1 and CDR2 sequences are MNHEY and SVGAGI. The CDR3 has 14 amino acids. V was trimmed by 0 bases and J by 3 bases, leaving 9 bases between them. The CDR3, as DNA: TGTGCCAGCAGTTACTCGTCCCCCTTCTACGAGCAGTACTTC. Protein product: CASSYSSPFYEQYF.

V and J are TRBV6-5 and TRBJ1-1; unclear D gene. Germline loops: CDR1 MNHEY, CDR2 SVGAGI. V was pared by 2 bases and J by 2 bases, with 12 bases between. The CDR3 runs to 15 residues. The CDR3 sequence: CASSYAEFPNTEAFF. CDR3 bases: TGTGCCAGCAGTTACGCCGAGTTCCCTAACACTGAAGCTTTCTTT.

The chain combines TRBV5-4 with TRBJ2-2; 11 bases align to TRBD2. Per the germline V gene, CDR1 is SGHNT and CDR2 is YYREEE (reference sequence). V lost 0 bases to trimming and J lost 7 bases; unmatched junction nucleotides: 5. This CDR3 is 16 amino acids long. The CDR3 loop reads CASSLVKLAGDGELFF. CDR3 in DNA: TGTGCCAGCAGCTTGGTGAAACTAGCGGGGGACGGGGAGCTGTTTTTT.

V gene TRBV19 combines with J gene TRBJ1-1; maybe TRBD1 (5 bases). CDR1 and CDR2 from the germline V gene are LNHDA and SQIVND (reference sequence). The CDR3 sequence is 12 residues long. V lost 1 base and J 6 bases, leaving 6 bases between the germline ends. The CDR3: CASSIGGAEAFF. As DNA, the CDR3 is TGTGCCAGTAGTATAGGGGGGGCTGAAGCTTTCTTT.